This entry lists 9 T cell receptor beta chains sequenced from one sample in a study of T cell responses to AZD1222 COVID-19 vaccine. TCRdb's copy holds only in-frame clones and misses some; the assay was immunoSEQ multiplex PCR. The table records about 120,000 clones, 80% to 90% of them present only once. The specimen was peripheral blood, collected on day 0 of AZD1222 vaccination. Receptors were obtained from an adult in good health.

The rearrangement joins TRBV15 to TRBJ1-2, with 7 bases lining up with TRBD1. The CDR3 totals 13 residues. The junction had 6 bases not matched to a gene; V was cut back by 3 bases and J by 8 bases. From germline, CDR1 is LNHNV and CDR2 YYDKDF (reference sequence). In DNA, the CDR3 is TGTGCCACCAGCAGGGGGACAGAGTCCGGCTACACCTTC. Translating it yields CATSRGTESGYTF.

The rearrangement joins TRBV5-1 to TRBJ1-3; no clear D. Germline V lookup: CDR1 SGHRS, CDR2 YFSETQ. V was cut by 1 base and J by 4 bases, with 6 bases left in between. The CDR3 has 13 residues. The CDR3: CASSLNGGNTIYF. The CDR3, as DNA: TGCGCCAGCAGCTTGAATGGGGGAAACACCATATATTTT.

CDR3 amino acids: CASSPTLTNEQFF. The CDR3 region has the DNA TGTGCCAGCAGTCCCACCCTTACAAATGAGCAGTTCTTC. The chain uses TRBV4-2 and TRBJ2-1; D not resolved. V was pared by 6 bases and J by 7 bases, with 13 bases between. CDR3 size: 13 residues. The germline CDR1 and CDR2 sequences are LGHNA and YNFKEQ.

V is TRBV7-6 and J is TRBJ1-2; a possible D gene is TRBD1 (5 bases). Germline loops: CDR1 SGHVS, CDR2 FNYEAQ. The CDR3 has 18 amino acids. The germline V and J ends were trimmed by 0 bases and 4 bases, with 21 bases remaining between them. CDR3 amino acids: CASSLASGAEGDLYGYTF. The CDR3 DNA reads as TGTGCCAGCAGCTTAGCCTCCGGGGCTGAAGGTGATCTCTATGGCTACACCTTC. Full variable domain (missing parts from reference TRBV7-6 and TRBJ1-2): GAGVSQSPRYKVTKRGQDVALRCDPISGHVSLYWYRQALGQGPEFLTYFNYEAQQDKSGLPNDRFSAERPEGSISTLTIQRTEQRDSAMYRCASSLASGAEGDLYGYTFGSGTRLTVV.

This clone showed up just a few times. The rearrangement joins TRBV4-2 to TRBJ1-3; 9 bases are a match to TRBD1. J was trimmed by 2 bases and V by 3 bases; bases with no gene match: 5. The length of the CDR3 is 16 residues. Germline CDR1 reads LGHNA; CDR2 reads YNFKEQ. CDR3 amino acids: CASSHNTGGPGNTIYF. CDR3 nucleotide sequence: TGTGCCAGCAGCCATAACACAGGGGGCCCTGGAAACACCATATATTTT.

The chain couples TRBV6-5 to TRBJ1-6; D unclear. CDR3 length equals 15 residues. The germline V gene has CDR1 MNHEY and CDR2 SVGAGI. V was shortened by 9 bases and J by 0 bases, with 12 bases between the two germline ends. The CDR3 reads CASNLWSSYNSPLHF. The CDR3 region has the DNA TGTGCCAGTAACCTTTGGAGCTCCTATAATTCACCCCTCCACTTT.

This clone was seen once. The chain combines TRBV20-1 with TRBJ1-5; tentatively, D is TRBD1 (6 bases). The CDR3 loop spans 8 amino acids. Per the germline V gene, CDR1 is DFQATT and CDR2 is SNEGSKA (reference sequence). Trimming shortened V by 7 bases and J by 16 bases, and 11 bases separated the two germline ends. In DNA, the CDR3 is TGCAGTGTGCCGGGACATCATTTT. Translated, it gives CSVPGHHF.

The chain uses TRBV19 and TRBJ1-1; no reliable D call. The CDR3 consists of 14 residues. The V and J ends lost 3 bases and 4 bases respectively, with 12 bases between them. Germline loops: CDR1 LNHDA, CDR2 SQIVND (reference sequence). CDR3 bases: TGTGCCAGTAGTATTCAAGCGCGGGGCACTGAAGCTTTCTTT. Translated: CASSIQARGTEAFF. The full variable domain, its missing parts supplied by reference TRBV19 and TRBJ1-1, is DGGITQSPKYLFRKEGQNVTLSCEQNLNHDAMYWYRQDPGQGLRLIYYSQIVNDFQKGDIAEGYSVSREKKESFPLTVTSAQKNPTAFYLCASSIQARGTEAFFGQGTRLTVV.

CDR3 region: CASSRGGMAGALHNEQFF. The CDR3 region has the DNA TGTGCCAGCAGCCGTGGAGGGATGGCGGGGGCCTTACACAATGAGCAGTTCTTC. The V call is TRBV5-8, the J call TRBJ2-1; weak D call: TRBD2 (7 bases). V lost 4 bases and J lost 5, with 25 bases in between. Germline assignment: CDR1 SGHTS and CDR2 YDEGEE. CDR3 length equals 18 residues.